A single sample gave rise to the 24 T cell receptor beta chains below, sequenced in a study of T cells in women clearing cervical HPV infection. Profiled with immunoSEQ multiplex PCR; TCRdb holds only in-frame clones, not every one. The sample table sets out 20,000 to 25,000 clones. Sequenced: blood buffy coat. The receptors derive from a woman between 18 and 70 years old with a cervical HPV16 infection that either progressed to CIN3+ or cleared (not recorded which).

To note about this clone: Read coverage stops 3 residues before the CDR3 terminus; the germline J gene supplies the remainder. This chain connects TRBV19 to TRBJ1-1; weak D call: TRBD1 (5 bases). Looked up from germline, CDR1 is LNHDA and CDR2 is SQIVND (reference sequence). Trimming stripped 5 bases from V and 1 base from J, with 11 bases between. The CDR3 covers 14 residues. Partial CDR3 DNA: TGTGCCAGTAGTTTGACAGCGGGGAACACTGAA. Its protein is CASSLTAGNTE. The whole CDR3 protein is CASSLTAGNTEAFF.

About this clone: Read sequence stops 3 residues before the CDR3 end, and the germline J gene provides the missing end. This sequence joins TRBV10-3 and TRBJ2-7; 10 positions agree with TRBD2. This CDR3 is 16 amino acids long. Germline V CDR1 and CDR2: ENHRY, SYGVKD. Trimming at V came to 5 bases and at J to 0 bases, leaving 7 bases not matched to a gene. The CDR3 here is CAISPGAGGNSYEQYF. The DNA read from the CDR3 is TGTGCCATCAGTCCCGGAGCGGGGGGGAACTCCTACGAG.

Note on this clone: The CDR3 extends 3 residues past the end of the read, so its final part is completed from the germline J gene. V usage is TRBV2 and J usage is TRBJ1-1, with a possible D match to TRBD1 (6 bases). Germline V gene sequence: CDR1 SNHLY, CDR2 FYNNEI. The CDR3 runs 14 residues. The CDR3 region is CASRKLQGPGEAFF. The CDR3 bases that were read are TGTGCCAGCAGGAAACTACAGGGTCCTGGGGAA.

The DNA read from the CDR3 is TGTGCCAGCAGCTTGGCTGGGGGGGAGAAGCGGGGC. Amino acids: CASSLAGGEKRG. The full CDR3 reads CASSLAGGEKRGYTF. The genes are TRBV5-6 and TRBJ1-2, with a weak D call TRBD1 (5 bases). From the germline J gene comes the end of the CDR3, since the read stops 3 residues before it. The V gene's germline CDR1 is SGHDT and CDR2 YYEEEE. The CDR3 spans 15 residues.

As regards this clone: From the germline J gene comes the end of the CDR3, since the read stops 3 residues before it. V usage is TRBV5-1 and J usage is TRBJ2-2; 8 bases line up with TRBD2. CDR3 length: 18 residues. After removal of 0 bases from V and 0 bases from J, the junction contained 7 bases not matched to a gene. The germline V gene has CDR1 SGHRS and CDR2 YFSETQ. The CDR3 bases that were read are TGCGCCAGCAGCTTGGGTCCAGCGGGAGCCGCGAACACCGGGGAG. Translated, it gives CASSLGPAGAANTGE. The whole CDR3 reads CASSLGPAGAANTGELFF.

CDR3 amino acids: CASSDPTGENTEAFF. The sequenced CDR3 bases are TGTGCCAGCAGCGACCCGACAGGGGAGAACACTGAA. The chain joins TRBV2 to TRBJ1-1, with 8 bases lining up with TRBD1. The read stops 3 residues short of the end of the CDR3; the missing end is completed from the germline J gene. CDR1 and CDR2 from the germline V gene are SNHLY and FYNNEI. The V segment lost 6 bases and the J segment 1 base; nucleotides outside the gene matches: 7. The CDR3 is 15 amino acids.

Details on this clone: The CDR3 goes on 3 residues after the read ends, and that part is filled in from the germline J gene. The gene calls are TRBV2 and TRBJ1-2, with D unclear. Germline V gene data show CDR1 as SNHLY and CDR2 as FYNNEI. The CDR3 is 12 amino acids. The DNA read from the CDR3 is TGTGCCAGCAGTGTCGCGGGGAACGGC. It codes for CASSVAGNG. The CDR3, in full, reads CASSVAGNGYTF.

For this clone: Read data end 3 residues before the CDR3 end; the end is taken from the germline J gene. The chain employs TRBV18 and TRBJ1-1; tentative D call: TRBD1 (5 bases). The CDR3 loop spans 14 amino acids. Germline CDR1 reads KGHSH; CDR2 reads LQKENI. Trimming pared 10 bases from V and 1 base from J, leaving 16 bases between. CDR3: CATHLDSSNTEAFF. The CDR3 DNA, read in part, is TGTGCCACCCATCTAGACAGCTCGAACACTGAA.

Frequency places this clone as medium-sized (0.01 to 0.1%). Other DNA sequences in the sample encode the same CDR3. The sequenced CDR3 bases are TGTGCCAGCAGCCCGACGATTGTCTGGGGGACAGCAAAGAACCTAGATACG. Protein sequence: CASSPTIVWGTAKNLDT. The complete CDR3 sequence is CASSPTIVWGTAKNLDTQYF. The J gene is TRBJ2-3, the V gene TRBV4-2, with 7 nucleotides matching TRBD1. The missing CDR3 end, 3 residues past where the read stops, is filled in from the germline J gene. The CDR3 has 20 residues. V shed 4 bases and J 5 bases; nucleotides not matched to a gene: 24. Germline V gene sequence: CDR1 LGHNA, CDR2 YNFKEQ.

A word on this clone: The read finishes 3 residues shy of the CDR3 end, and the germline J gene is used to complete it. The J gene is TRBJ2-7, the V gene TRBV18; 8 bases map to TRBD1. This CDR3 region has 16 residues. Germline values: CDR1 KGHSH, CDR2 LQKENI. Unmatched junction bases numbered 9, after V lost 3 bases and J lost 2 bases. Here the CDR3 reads CASSPRGRQDAYEQYF. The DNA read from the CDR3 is TGTGCCAGCTCACCCAGGGGGCGGCAGGACGCCTACGAG.

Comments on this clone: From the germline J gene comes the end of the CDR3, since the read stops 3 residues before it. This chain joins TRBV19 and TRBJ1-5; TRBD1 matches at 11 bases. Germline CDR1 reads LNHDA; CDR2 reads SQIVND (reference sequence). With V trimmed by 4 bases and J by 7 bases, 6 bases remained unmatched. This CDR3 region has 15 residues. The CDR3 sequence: CASSTPGTGGQPQHF. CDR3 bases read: TGTGCCAGTAGTACACCCGGGACAGGGGGGCAGCCC.

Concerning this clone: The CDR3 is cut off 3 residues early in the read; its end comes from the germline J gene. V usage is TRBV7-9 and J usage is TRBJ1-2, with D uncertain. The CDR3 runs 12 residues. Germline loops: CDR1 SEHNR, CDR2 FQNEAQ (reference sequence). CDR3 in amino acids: CASSSAGYTYTF. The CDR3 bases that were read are TGTGCCAGCAGTTCGGCGGGGTATACC. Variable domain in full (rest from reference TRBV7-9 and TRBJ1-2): DTGVSQNPRHKITKRGQNVTFRCDPISEHNRLYWYRQTLGQGPEFLTYFQNEAQLEKSRLLSDRFSAERPKGSFSTLEIQRTEQGDSAMYLCASSSAGYTYTFGSGTRLTVV.

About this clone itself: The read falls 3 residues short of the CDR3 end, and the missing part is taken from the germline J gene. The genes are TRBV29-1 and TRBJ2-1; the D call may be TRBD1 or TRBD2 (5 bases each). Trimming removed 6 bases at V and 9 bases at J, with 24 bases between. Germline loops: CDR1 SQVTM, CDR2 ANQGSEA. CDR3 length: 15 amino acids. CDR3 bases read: TGCAGCGTCCAACCCCGACTGGCAAAGAGGGGTGAG. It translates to CSVQPRLAKRGE. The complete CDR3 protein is CSVQPRLAKRGEQFF.

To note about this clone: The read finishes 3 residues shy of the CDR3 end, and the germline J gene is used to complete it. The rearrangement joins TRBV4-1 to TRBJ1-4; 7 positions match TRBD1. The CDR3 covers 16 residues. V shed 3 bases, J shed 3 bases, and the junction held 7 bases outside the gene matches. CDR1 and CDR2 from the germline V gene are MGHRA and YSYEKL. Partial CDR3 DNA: TGCGCCAGCAGCCAGCTTACAGGGGATGCTAATGAAAAA. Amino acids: CASSQLTGDANEK. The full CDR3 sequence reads CASSQLTGDANEKLFF.

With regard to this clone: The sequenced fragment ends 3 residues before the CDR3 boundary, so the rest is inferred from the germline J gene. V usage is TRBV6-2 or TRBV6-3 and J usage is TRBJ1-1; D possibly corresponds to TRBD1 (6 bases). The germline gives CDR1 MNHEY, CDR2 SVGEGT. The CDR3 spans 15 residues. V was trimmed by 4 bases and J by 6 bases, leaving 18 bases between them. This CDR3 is CASSSHQQGSAEAFF. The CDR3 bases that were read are TGTGCCAGCAGTTCCCATCAGCAGGGGTCGGCTGAA.

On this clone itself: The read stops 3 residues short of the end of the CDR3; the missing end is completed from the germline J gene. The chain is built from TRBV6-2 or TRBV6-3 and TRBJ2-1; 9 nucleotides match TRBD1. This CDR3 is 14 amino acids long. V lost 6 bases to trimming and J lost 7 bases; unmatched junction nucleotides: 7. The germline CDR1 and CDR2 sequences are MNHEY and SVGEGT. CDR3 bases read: TGTGCCAGCAGGTGGACAGGGGATTTTAATGAG. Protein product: CASRWTGDFNE. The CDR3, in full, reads CASRWTGDFNEQFF.

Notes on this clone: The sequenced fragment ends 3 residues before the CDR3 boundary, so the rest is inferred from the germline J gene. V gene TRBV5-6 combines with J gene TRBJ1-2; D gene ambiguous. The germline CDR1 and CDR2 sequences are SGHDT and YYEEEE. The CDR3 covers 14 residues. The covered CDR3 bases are TGTGCCAGCAGCTTTCAGAGGGCGAAATACGAC. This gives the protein CASSFQRAKYD. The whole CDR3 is CASSFQRAKYDYTF.

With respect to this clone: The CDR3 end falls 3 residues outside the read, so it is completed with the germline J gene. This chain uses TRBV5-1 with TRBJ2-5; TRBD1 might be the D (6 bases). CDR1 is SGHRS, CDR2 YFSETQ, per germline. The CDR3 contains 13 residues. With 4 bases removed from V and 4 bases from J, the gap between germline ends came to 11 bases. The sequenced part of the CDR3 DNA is TGCGCCAGCAGCGGAACAGGGACAGAGACC. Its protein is CASSGTGTET. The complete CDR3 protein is CASSGTGTETQYF.

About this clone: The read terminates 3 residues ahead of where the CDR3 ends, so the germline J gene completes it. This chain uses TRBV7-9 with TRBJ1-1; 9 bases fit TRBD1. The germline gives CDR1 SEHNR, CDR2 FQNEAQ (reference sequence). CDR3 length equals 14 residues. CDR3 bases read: TGTGCCAGCAGCCGCCGGGACAGGGTCTACGAG. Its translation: CASSRRDRVYE. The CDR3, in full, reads CASSRRDRVYEAFF.

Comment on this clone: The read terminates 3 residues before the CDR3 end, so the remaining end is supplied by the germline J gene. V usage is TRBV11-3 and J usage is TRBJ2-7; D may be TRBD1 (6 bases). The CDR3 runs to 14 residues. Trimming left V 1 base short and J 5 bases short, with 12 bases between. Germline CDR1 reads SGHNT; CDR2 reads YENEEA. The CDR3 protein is CASSLGLQGNEQYF. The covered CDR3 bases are TGTGCCAGCAGCTTAGGCCTACAGGGAAACGAG.

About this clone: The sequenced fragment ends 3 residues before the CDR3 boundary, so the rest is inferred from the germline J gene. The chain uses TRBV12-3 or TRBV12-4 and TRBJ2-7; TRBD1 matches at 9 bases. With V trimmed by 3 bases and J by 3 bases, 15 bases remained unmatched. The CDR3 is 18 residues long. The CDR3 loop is CASSFGFKTGGRIYEQYF. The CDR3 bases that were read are TGTGCCAGCAGTTTCGGATTTAAGACAGGGGGTCGGATCTACGAG.

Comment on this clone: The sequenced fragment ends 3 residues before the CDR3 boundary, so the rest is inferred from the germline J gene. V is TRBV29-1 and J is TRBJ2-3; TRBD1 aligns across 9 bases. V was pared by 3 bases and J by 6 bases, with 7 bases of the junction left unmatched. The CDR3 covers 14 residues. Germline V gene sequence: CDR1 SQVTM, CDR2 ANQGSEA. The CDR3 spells CSVETGGPGDTQYF. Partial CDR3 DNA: TGCAGCGTTGAGACAGGGGGGCCGGGGGATACG.

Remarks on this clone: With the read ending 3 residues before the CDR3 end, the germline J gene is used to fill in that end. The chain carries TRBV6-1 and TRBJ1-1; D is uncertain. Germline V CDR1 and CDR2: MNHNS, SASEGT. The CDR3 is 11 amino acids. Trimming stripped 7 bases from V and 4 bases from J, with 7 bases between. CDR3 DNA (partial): TGTGCCAGCAATGACTGCACTGAA. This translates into CASNDCTE. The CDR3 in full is CASNDCTEAFF.

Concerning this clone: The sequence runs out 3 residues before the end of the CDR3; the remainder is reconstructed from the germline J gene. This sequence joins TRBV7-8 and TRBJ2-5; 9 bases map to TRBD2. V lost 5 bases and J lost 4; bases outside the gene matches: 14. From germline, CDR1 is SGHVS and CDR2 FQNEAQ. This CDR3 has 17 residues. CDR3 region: CASSPRWAGGIGETQYF. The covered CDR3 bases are TGTGCCAGCAGCCCCCGGTGGGCGGGGGGGATCGGAGAGACC.